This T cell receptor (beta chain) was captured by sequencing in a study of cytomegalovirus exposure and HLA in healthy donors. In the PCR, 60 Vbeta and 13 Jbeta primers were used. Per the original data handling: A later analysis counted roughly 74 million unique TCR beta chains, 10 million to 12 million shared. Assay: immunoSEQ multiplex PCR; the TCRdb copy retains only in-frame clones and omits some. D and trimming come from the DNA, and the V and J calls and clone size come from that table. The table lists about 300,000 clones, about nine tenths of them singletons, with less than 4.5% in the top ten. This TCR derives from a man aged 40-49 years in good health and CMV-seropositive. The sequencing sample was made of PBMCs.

The CDR3, as DNA: TGTGCCAGCAGCCAAAGGACTAGCGGGAGGGAAGAGACCCAGTACTTC. Encoded protein: CASSQRTSGREETQYF. The J gene is TRBJ2-5, the V gene TRBV13; 15 nucleotides align to TRBD2. V dropped 5 bases and J dropped 3; count of bases not matched to a gene: 4. Looked up from germline, CDR1 is PRHDT and CDR2 is FYEKMQ (reference sequence). The CDR3 has 16 residues.